One and the same sample provided the 28 T cell receptor beta chains below, sequenced in a study of T-cell memory formation after mild COVID-19. MiXCR, applied by TCRdb to the 5' RACE reads, yields one record per CDR3 protein. The sample lists over 450,000 distinct CDR3 sequences, around 21% occurring once. Sequencing used PBMCs or a T cell subset sorted from them (not recorded which). These receptors originate from an adult woman who had mild COVID-19 (a few samples of this study predate the infection). Cell type and time point are not known.

In its sample, this clonotype was seen a few times. This chain links TRBV5-1 with TRBJ2-2; either TRBD1 or TRBD2 may fit D (5 bases each). V lost 1 base and J 4 bases, leaving 11 bases between the germline ends. The CDR3 sequence is 15 residues long. The germline gives CDR1 SGHRS, CDR2 YFSETQ. The CDR3, as DNA: TGCGCCAGCAGCTTGACTACGGGACCCACCGGGGAGCTGTTTTTT. It specifies CASSLTTGPTGELFF.

The rearrangement links TRBV15 to TRBJ1-6; D not resolved. Deletions cut 0 bases from V and 6 bases from J, with 6 bases between. This CDR3 is built from 14 residues. The V gene's germline CDR1 is LNHNV and CDR2 YYDKDF (reference sequence). CDR3 amino acids: CATSRDFVNSPLHF. CDR3 nucleotides: TGTGCCACCAGCAGAGATTTCGTTAATTCACCCCTCCACTTT.

This clonotype was recorded many times. This sequence joins TRBV7-3 and TRBJ2-1, with D perhaps TRBD2 (5 bases). With 5 bases removed from V and 4 bases from J, the gap between germline ends came to 15 bases. The CDR3 consists of 15 residues. CDR1 SGHTA and CDR2 FQGTGA come from the germline V gene. The CDR3 DNA is TGTGCCAGCAGCCCTTACATGACTACTTACAATGAGCAGTTCTTC. Encoded protein: CASSPYMTTYNEQFF.

The chain has TRBV10-1 and TRBJ1-2, with D possibly matching TRBD1 (5 bases). This CDR3 is 13 amino acids long. Per the germline V gene, CDR1 is WNHNN and CDR2 is SYGVQD (reference sequence). The germline V and J ends were trimmed by 4 bases and 7 bases, with 13 bases remaining between them. The CDR3 here is CASSVGGFFGYTF. The CDR3 DNA is TGCGCCAGCAGTGTCGGGGGATTTTTTGGCTACACCTTC.

This clonotype was detected a few times. This CDR3 is CASSRDRVNAGNTIYF. The CDR3, as DNA: TGTGCCAGCAGCAGGGACAGGGTAAATGCTGGAAACACCATATATTTT. The V gene is TRBV27, the J gene TRBJ1-3; 9 positions agree with TRBD1. The CDR3 totals 16 residues. CDR1 is MNHEY and CDR2 is SMNVEV in the germline V gene (reference sequence). With V trimmed by 6 bases and J by 2 bases, 8 bases remained unmatched.

The chain couples TRBV15 to TRBJ1-1; D not certain. CDR1 and CDR2 from the germline V gene are LNHNV and YYDKDF (reference sequence). The CDR3 runs to 12 residues. V shed 7 bases and J shed 8 bases, with 14 bases lying between them. CDR3 in DNA: TGTGCCACCATTGATATGGGGTTCGAAGCTTTCTTT. The encoded protein is CATIDMGFEAFF.

The chain uses TRBV7-9 and TRBJ2-1; unclear D gene. The germline CDR1 and CDR2 sequences are SEHNR and FQNEAQ (reference sequence). V was clipped by 5 bases and J by 8 bases, with 10 bases between them. The CDR3 runs 12 residues. CDR3 region: CASSEEGYEQFF. The CDR3 bases are TGTGCCAGCAGCGAGGAAGGGTATGAGCAGTTCTTC.

The V call is TRBV5-1, the J call TRBJ2-1, with D perhaps assigned TRBD1 or TRBD2 (5 bases each). Germline V gives CDR1 SGHRS, CDR2 YFSETQ. The CDR3 is made up of 13 amino acids. The ends were cut back, 3 bases at V and 9 bases at J, with 13 bases in the middle. The CDR3 reads CASSWVTGGEQFF. The CDR3 region has the DNA TGCGCCAGCAGCTGGGTGACTGGGGGTGAGCAGTTCTTC. Variable domain in full (rest from reference TRBV5-1 and TRBJ2-1): KAGVTQTPRYLIKTRGQQVTLSCSPISGHRSVSWYQQTPGQGLQFLFEYFSETQRNKGNFPGRFSGRQFSNSRSEMNVSTLELGDSALYLCASSWVTGGEQFFGPGTRLTVL.

This chain uses TRBV7-6 with TRBJ2-7, with D possibly TRBD1 on 7 matching bases. CDR3 length: 16 residues. Trimming took off 4 bases at V and 6 bases at J, with 22 bases between the two ends. CDR1 and CDR2 from the germline V gene are SGHVS and FNYEAQ. The CDR3 protein is CASSSTAGQWDGEQYF. Here the CDR3 DNA reads TGTGCCAGCAGCTCTACCGCGGGACAGTGGGATGGCGAGCAGTACTTC.

This clonotype was detected only a few times. The genes are TRBV29-1 and TRBJ1-5; D not resolved. Trimming took 4 bases from V and 5 from J, leaving 12 bases between them. The CDR3 covers 13 residues. CDR1 and CDR2 (germline): SQVTM, ANQGSEA. The CDR3 here is CSVVLGVDQPQHF. CDR3 DNA sequence: TGCAGCGTTGTCCTGGGTGTCGATCAGCCCCAGCATTTT.

The chain is built from TRBV6-2 or TRBV6-3 and TRBJ1-6; weak D call: TRBD1 (6 bases). Trimming removed 2 bases at V and 14 bases at J, with 16 bases between. CDR1 and CDR2 from the germline V gene are MNHEY and SVGEGT. The CDR3 is 14 residues long. The CDR3 sequence: CASSYPGQISALHF. The DNA of the CDR3 is TGTGCCAGCAGTTACCCCGGACAGATTTCGGCCCTCCACTTT.

The rearrangement joins TRBV12-3 or TRBV12-4 to TRBJ1-6; no clear D. This CDR3 comprises 15 residues. The V end was cut by 6 bases, the J end by 5 bases, with 14 bases between. The CDR3 sequence: CASSPRAGDNSPLHF. In DNA form, the CDR3 reads TGTGCCAGCAGCCCTAGGGCTGGAGATAATTCACCCCTCCACTTT.

The chain couples TRBV4-3 to TRBJ2-2; tentative D call: TRBD2 (5 bases). Germline V lookup: CDR1 LGHNA, CDR2 YSLEER. V was clipped by 2 bases and J by 4 bases, with 8 bases between them. This CDR3 spans 14 amino acids. CDR3 sequence (DNA): TGCGCCAGCAGCCAACGGGAAGGCACCGGGGAGCTGTTTTTT. Translating gives CASSQREGTGELFF.

A remark on this clonotype: At one of its ends the junction is not consistent with the germline gene, which may arise from a read error. The chain uses TRBV6-2 or TRBV6-3 and TRBJ2-2, with a weak D call TRBD1 (6 bases). There are 15 residues in the CDR3. Germline assignment: CDR1 MNHEY and CDR2 SVGEGT. CDR3 nucleotide sequence: TGTGCCAGCAGCTTAAGACAGGCGAAGACCGGGGAGCTGTTTTTT. Amino acid sequence: CASSLRQAKTGELFF.

This clonotype was found a few times. CDR3 amino acids: CAISDTSVGPNEQFF. CDR3 DNA sequence: TGTGCCATCAGCGATACTAGCGTGGGGCCCAATGAGCAGTTCTTC. This chain uses TRBV10-3 with TRBJ2-1, with 7 bases fitting TRBD2. The CDR3 has 15 amino acids. Germline V gene lookup returns CDR1 ENHRY and CDR2 SYGVKD. The ends lost 6 bases at V and 6 bases at J; junction bases unmatched: 11.

This clonotype occurred a few times. The chain is built from TRBV18 and TRBJ2-3; 7 nucleotides align to TRBD1. Trimming removed 8 bases from V and 3 bases from J; junction bases left unmatched: 5. This CDR3 has 13 residues. The germline gives CDR1 KGHSH, CDR2 LQKENI. Here the CDR3 reads CASTRGSTDTQYF. The CDR3, as DNA: TGTGCCAGCACCAGGGGGTCTACAGATACGCAGTATTTT.

This clonotype turned up a few times. The chain links TRBV12-3 or TRBV12-4 to TRBJ1-3, with D uncertain. V lost 6 bases to trimming and J lost 0 bases, with 12 bases between them. The CDR3 spans 15 residues. CDR3 coding DNA: TGTGCCAGCAGCCTCGCTTCATACTCTGGAAACACCATATATTTT. This translates into CASSLASYSGNTIYF.

The chain joins TRBV20-1 to TRBJ2-5; 8 bases map to TRBD1. Germline V gene data show CDR1 as DFQATT and CDR2 as SNEGSKA (reference sequence). Unmatched junction bases numbered 1, after V lost 4 bases and J lost 0 bases. The CDR3 extends over 13 amino acids. This chain's CDR3 is CSATGQDQETQYF. DNA of the CDR3: TGCAGTGCTACGGGACAGGACCAAGAGACCCAGTACTTC.

The chain couples TRBV6-1 to TRBJ2-2, with D unresolved. From germline, CDR1 is MNHNS and CDR2 SASEGT. The CDR3 sequence is 13 residues long. V lost 6 bases and J 3 bases, leaving 8 bases between the germline ends. The CDR3 DNA is TGTGCCAGCAGCCCCGTCTACACCGGGGAGCTGTTTTTT. It is translated as CASSPVYTGELFF.

This clonotype turned up a few times. The chain couples TRBV4-1 to TRBJ1-2, with TRBD1 matching over 7 bases. The CDR3 loop spans 15 amino acids. CDR1 is MGHRA and CDR2 is YSYEKL in the germline V gene. Germline trimming cut 3 bases from V and 6 bases from J; bases unmatched to any gene: 10. CDR3 loop: CASSHVGRDSNGYTF. The DNA of the CDR3 is TGCGCCAGCAGCCATGTGGGCCGGGACAGCAATGGCTACACCTTC.

This clonotype appeared a few times. The chain links TRBV10-3 to TRBJ2-1; 9 nucleotides agree with TRBD2. V gave up 10 bases and J gave up 0 bases; unmatched junction bases: 4. Germline CDR1 and CDR2: ENHRY and SYGVKD. This CDR3 has 14 amino acids. The DNA for the CDR3 is TGTGCCACCCTAGCGGGAAGCTCCTACAATGAGCAGTTCTTC. As protein: CATLAGSSYNEQFF.

The chain recombines TRBV12-3 or TRBV12-4 with TRBJ1-6, with TRBD1 as a possible D gene (6 bases). There are 18 residues in the CDR3. Between the trimmed V and J ends, which lost 0 bases and 5 bases, there was a span of 17 bases. The CDR3 DNA sequence: TGTGCCAGCAGTTTAGCGCATCTCCCTGAGGGGGATAATTCACCCCTCCACTTT. The encoded protein is CASSLAHLPEGDNSPLHF.

The chain carries TRBV5-8 and TRBJ2-7, with D possibly being TRBD1 (6 bases). Trimming cost V 4 bases and J 6 bases, with 17 bases left between them. From germline, CDR1 is SGHTS and CDR2 YDEGEE. CDR3 length: 14 residues. CDR3 in DNA: TGTGCCAGCAGCGTCACAGGGAGTCCGCTCGAGCAGTACTTC. It yields the protein CASSVTGSPLEQYF.

There are a few counts of this clonotype. The gene calls are TRBV5-1 and TRBJ2-7; 10 nucleotides align to TRBD1. From germline, CDR1 is SGHRS and CDR2 YFSETQ. Losses at the gene ends were 6 bases for V and 6 bases for J; bases not matched to a gene: 9. This CDR3 has 14 residues. The CDR3 spells CASNRGQGTGEQYF. The CDR3 region has the DNA TGCGCCAGCAACCGGGGACAGGGGACAGGCGAGCAGTACTTC.

As concerns this clonotype: This could be a read error, since a much larger clone is one nucleotide away. The chain links TRBV12-3 or TRBV12-4 to TRBJ1-3; no clear D gene. CDR3 length equals 13 residues. The CDR3 coding sequence is TGTGCCAGCAGTTCCCTCTCTGGAAACACCGTATATTTT. It yields the protein CASSSLSGNTVYF.

The sample holds a few counts of this clonotype. The J gene is TRBJ2-3, the V gene TRBV12-3 or TRBV12-4, with TRBD2 identical over 10 bases. V lost 1 base, J lost 2 bases, and 3 bases stayed unmatched. CDR3 size: 16 residues. The CDR3 region is CASSLGTSGLTDTQYF. The CDR3 coding sequence is TGTGCCAGCAGTTTAGGGACTAGCGGTCTCACAGATACGCAGTATTTT.

This sequence joins TRBV5-1 and TRBJ1-1; tentatively, D is TRBD1 (5 bases). Germline values: CDR1 SGHRS, CDR2 YFSETQ. The V and J ends lost 1 base and 3 bases respectively, with 10 bases between them. There are 14 residues in the CDR3. The CDR3 sequence: CASSLQGRHTEAFF. The CDR3 nucleotides read TGCGCCAGCAGCTTGCAGGGAAGGCACACTGAAGCTTTCTTT.

In its sample, this clonotype was seen many times. The chain links TRBV10-3 to TRBJ2-7, with D perhaps TRBD1 (6 bases). The CDR3 is 14 amino acids. The ends were cut back, 10 bases at V and 2 bases at J, with 18 bases in the middle. Germline values: CDR1 ENHRY, CDR2 SYGVKD. CDR3 in DNA: TGTGCCACCAGGGACACAGGTACCCCCTACGAGCAGTACTTC. Protein: CATRDTGTPYEQYF.